The 18 T cell receptor beta chains below all came from one sample that was sequenced in a study of T-cell memory formation after mild COVID-19. MiXCR, run by TCRdb on the 5' RACE reads, gives a single entry per CDR3 protein. The top ten clones hold roughly 24% of a sample with 250,000 to 350,000 distinct CDR3 sequences, roughly 17% of them seen once. The sequencing input was PBMCs or a T cell subset sorted from them (not recorded which). These TCRs come from a man aged 18 to 29 who had mild COVID-19 (a few samples of this study predate the infection). Cell type and time point are not known.

This clonotype was counted only a few times. The rearrangement links TRBV2 to TRBJ2-7, with TRBD1 matching over 9 bases. There are 12 residues in the CDR3. V trimming: 11 bases; J trimming: 6 bases; junction bases outside the gene matches: 8. CDR1 and CDR2 from the germline V gene are SNHLY and FYNNEI. The CDR3 region is CAGRDRAVEQYF. The CDR3 DNA follows: TGTGCCGGACGGGACAGGGCCGTCGAGCAGTACTTC. The full variable domain, in which reference TRBV2 and TRBJ2-7 provide the parts outside the CDR3, is EPEVTQTPSHQVTQMGQEVILRCVPISNHLYFYWYRQILGQKVEFLVSFYNNEISEKSEIFDDQFSVERPDGSNFTLKIRSTKLEDSAMYFCAGRDRAVEQYFGPGTRLTVT.

This clonotype was seen only a few times. The chain couples TRBV12-3 or TRBV12-4 to TRBJ2-3; 9 positions agree with TRBD2. V dropped 2 bases and J dropped 6; count of bases not matched to a gene: 9. CDR3 length: 16 residues. The CDR3 loop reads CASSLWRGGRVDTQYF. DNA of the CDR3: TGTGCCAGCAGTTTATGGCGGGGGGGCCGGGTGGATACGCAGTATTTT.

The chain has TRBV12-3 or TRBV12-4 and TRBJ1-6; perhaps TRBD1 as D (5 bases). The CDR3 runs 14 residues. V was shortened by 6 bases and J by 10 bases, with 16 bases between the two germline ends. Here the CDR3 DNA reads TGTGCCAGCAGGGGGGGACGAGGAAGATCACCCCTCCACTTT. This gives the protein CASRGGRGRSPLHF.

The V gene is TRBV5-1, the J gene TRBJ2-5; 7 nucleotides agree with TRBD1. J was trimmed by 4 bases and V by 2 bases; bases with no gene match: 5. The length of the CDR3 is 14 residues. CDR1 and CDR2 (germline): SGHRS, YFSETQ. In DNA, the CDR3 is TGCGCCAGCAGCTTCACAGGGGCGGGAGAGACCCAGTACTTC. Protein product: CASSFTGAGETQYF.

The chain recombines TRBV2 with TRBJ2-3, with 9 nucleotides matching TRBD2. Trimming at V came to 8 bases and at J to 5 bases, leaving 8 bases not matched to a gene. CDR3 length: 14 residues. Germline V gives CDR1 SNHLY, CDR2 FYNNEI. CDR3 sequence: CASGRTSERDTQYF. In DNA, the CDR3 is TGTGCCAGCGGGAGGACTAGCGAGAGAGATACGCAGTATTTT.

There are many counts of this clonotype. This chain links TRBV19 with TRBJ2-4; D is ambiguous. This CDR3 contains 14 residues. CDR1 is LNHDA, CDR2 SQIVND, per germline (reference sequence). The V end lost 3 bases, the J end lost 7 bases, and 13 bases lay between the germline ends. The CDR3 sequence: CASSMRVYGNIQYF. In DNA, the CDR3 is TGTGCCAGTAGTATGAGAGTGTATGGGAACATTCAGTACTTC.

The chain joins TRBV7-9 to TRBJ2-3; D not resolved. CDR3 length: 16 amino acids. The ends were cut back, 5 bases at V and 0 bases at J, with 15 bases in the middle. Germline CDR1 reads SEHNR; CDR2 reads FQNEAQ (reference sequence). The CDR3 DNA sequence: TGTGCCAGCAGCCGCATTTGGCAGAGAAGCACAGATACGCAGTATTTT. Protein: CASSRIWQRSTDTQYF. The whole variable domain, filled in from reference TRBV7-9 and TRBJ2-3, reads DTGVSQNPRHKITKRGQNVTFRCDPISEHNRLYWYRQTLGQGPEFLTYFQNEAQLEKSRLLSDRFSAERPKGSFSTLEIQRTEQGDSAMYLCASSRIWQRSTDTQYFGPGTRLTVL.

The chain joins TRBV6-5 to TRBJ1-2; 9 bases line up with TRBD1. Per germline, CDR1 MNHEY and CDR2 SVGAGI. The CDR3 runs to 14 residues. V lost 6 bases to trimming and J lost 8 bases; unmatched junction nucleotides: 10. CDR3 sequence reads: CASRGGTGRGGYTF. CDR3 bases: TGTGCCAGCAGGGGTGGGACAGGGCGAGGCGGCTACACCTTC.

The chain has TRBV4-2 and TRBJ1-6; 7 bases align to TRBD1. This CDR3 region has 13 residues. Germline V gives CDR1 LGHNA, CDR2 YNFKEQ. The ends lost 2 bases at V and 10 bases at J; junction bases unmatched: 2. CDR3 residues: CASSQPQGSPLHF. The CDR3 region has the DNA TGTGCCAGCAGCCAACCACAGGGGTCACCCCTCCACTTT.

V gene TRBV20-1 combines with J gene TRBJ2-5; 8 nucleotides line up with TRBD2. The ends lost 5 bases at V and 0 bases at J; junction bases unmatched: 8. Germline V gene data show CDR1 as DFQATT and CDR2 as SNEGSKA (reference sequence). The CDR3 is made up of 15 amino acids. Here the CDR3 DNA reads TGCAGTGCTTTTAGTGGCGGGGGGTACCAAGAGACCCAGTACTTC. As protein: CSAFSGGGYQETQYF.

This clonotype was counted only a few times. The V and J genes are TRBV4-1 and TRBJ1-2; TRBD1 matches 7 bases. V dropped 2 bases and J dropped 1; count of bases not matched to a gene: 19. Germline V gene lookup returns CDR1 MGHRA and CDR2 YSYEKL. The CDR3 is made up of 20 amino acids. CDR3 nucleotides: TGCGCCAGCAGCCAACCCCAAGCCCGACAGGGAGCAGGATTTAACTATGGCTACACCTTC. Translated: CASSQPQARQGAGFNYGYTF.

In this sample, this clonotype turned up many times. CDR3 residues: CASSGQGYEQYF. DNA of the CDR3: TGTGCCAGCAGCGGACAGGGGTACGAGCAGTACTTC. This chain connects TRBV3-1 to TRBJ2-7; 9 bases are a match to TRBD1. Losses at the gene ends were 5 bases for V and 4 bases for J; bases not matched to a gene: 0. The germline gives CDR1 LGHDT, CDR2 YNNKEL (reference sequence). The CDR3 consists of 12 residues.

The genes are TRBV11-1 and TRBJ2-4; D tentatively reads TRBD1 or TRBD2 (5 bases each). The CDR3 is made up of 13 amino acids. Germline V gives CDR1 SGHAT, CDR2 FQDESV (reference sequence). Trimming removed 3 bases at V and 4 bases at J, with 7 bases between. CDR3 sequence: CASSLGEKNIQYF. The CDR3 DNA reads TGTGCCAGCAGCTTGGGGGAAAAAAACATTCAGTACTTC.

This clonotype was detected only a few times. This rearrangement joins TRBV7-3 to TRBJ2-3; 7 nucleotides align to TRBD2. Losses at the gene ends were 5 bases for V and 0 bases for J; bases not matched to a gene: 5. This CDR3 is 15 amino acids long. Germline values: CDR1 SGHTA, CDR2 FQGTGA. The CDR3 loop is CASSIRGGSTDTQYF. CDR3 DNA sequence: TGTGCCAGCAGCATACGCGGGGGAAGCACAGATACGCAGTATTTT.

The V and J genes are TRBV28 and TRBJ1-6; D not certain. In germline, CDR1 is MDHEN, CDR2 SYDVKM. CDR3 length equals 14 residues. The ends were cut back, 3 bases at V and 4 bases at J, with 7 bases in the middle. Written as DNA, the CDR3 is TGTGCCAGCAGTTTGGGAAGTTATAATTCACCCCTCCACTTT. Translated: CASSLGSYNSPLHF.

The sample holds a few counts of this clonotype. This CDR3 reads CASSELTGAEAFF. The DNA of the CDR3 is TGTGCCAGCAGCGAACTAACAGGGGCGGAAGCTTTCTTT. The chain links TRBV9 to TRBJ1-1; 7 bases map to TRBD1. V was clipped by 3 bases and J by 8 bases; unmatched bases: 7. Germline lookup yields CDR1 SGDLS and CDR2 YYNGEE. This CDR3 is 13 amino acids long.

The chain joins TRBV6-5 to TRBJ1-2, with 9 bases matching TRBD1. The length of the CDR3 is 18 residues. V lost 5 bases and J lost 0; bases outside the gene matches: 13. The V gene's germline CDR1 is MNHEY and CDR2 SVGAGI. CDR3 region: CASSPLGGTGPSNYGYTF. DNA for the CDR3: TGTGCCAGCAGTCCTCTGGGGGGGACAGGGCCTTCTAACTATGGCTACACCTTC.

This clonotype came up a few times. The rearrangement uses TRBV5-1 and TRBJ1-2; no definite D call. Germline values: CDR1 SGHRS, CDR2 YFSETQ. The CDR3 contains 14 residues. Trimming removed 0 bases at V and 7 bases at J, with 13 bases between. CDR3 nucleotide sequence: TGCGCCAGCAGCTTGGAATCGGGGAGCGGTGGCTACACCTTC. Translating gives CASSLESGSGGYTF.